This is a list of T cell receptor beta chains from one sample in a study of yellow fever vaccine responses in identical twins. MiXCR was run by TCRdb on the RT-PCR reads, yielding one entry per CDR3 protein. The repertoire consists of under 3,500 distinct CDR3 sequences, with about 85% occurring once and the leading ten covering 1.5% to 2.5%. The starting material was T cells from blood (PBMCs), unsorted or a sorted subset (not recorded which), obtained before or after yellow fever vaccination (not recorded which). Source of these receptors: a female donor who received the yellow fever vaccine. CDR3s include the opening cysteine and the closing phenylalanine or tryptophan. The order of the fields is V gene, clone size, CDR3 length, J gene, D gene, CDR3 DNA, CDR3 protein. D genes are given only for firm matches. Expanded clones get a size class; other rows say once, few or many, or leave the size out.

TRBV12-3/TRBV12-4	-	12	TRBJ1-1	-	TGTGCCAGCAGTTTTGGGGATACTGAAGCTTTCTTT	CASSFGDTEAFF
TRBV7-3	-	15	TRBJ2-5	-	TGTGCCAGCAGCCCTAACGGACTAGGGGGAGAGACCCAGTACTTC	CASSPNGLGGETQYF
TRBV2	-	11	TRBJ2-1	-	TGTGCCAGCAGACCCATCAATGAGCAGTTCTTC	CASRPINEQFF
TRBV7-6	-	14	TRBJ1-3	-	TGTGCCAGCAGCTTAGACAGTCCTGGAAACACCATATATTTT	CASSLDSPGNTIYF
TRBV11-2	-	17	TRBJ2-5	-	TGTGCCAGCAGCTTAGAACGTTCTTTGGTGGCAGTAGAGACCCAGTACTTC	CASSLERSLVAVETQYF
TRBV7-3	-	15	TRBJ2-7	-	TGTGCCAGCAGCTTAAACCCGACGATTTCATACGAGCAGTACTTC	CASSLNPTISYEQYF
TRBV5-6	-	11	TRBJ1-1	-	TGTGCCAGCAGCTTCCGCCAGAGGGCCTTCTTT	CASSFRQRAFF
TRBV11-1	-	17	TRBJ2-1	TRBD2	TGTGCCAGCAGCTCCAAACTAGCGGGCAGCCCGTACAATGAGCAGTTCTTC	CASSSKLAGSPYNEQFF
TRBV10-3	few	12	TRBJ1-2	-	TGTGCCATCAGTAATTCGGACGGAGGCTACACCTTC	CAISNSDGGYTF
TRBV7-9	-	14	TRBJ1-2	-	TGTGCCAGCAGCTTAGGGACCGGCAACTATGGCTACACCTTC	CASSLGTGNYGYTF
TRBV12-3/TRBV12-4	-	15	TRBJ1-6	-	TGTGCCAGCACTCGGGGGAGGAGCCCAAATTCACCCCTCCACTTT	CASTRGRSPNSPLHF
TRBV2	-	14	TRBJ2-2	-	TGTGCCAGCCGGATCGAGGGACTCACCGGGGAGCTGTTTTTT	CASRIEGLTGELFF
TRBV12-3/TRBV12-4	-	15	TRBJ2-7	TRBD2	TGTGCCAGCAGGCCAAGCGGGAGGGCCTTCTACGAGCAGTACTTC	CASRPSGRAFYEQYF
TRBV29-1	-	14	TRBJ1-1	TRBD1	TGCAGCGGGGCCTCAGGGGGGGCCCAGAGGCAAGCTTTCTTT	CSGASGGAQRQAFF
TRBV20-1	-	11	TRBJ2-1	-	TGCAGTGCACCAACGTACAATGAGCAGTTCTTC	CSAPTYNEQFF
TRBV20-1	few	13	TRBJ1-1	-	TGCAGTGCTAGGGGACAACGGAACACTGAAGCTTTCTTT	CSARGQRNTEAFF
TRBV11-1	-	16	TRBJ2-1	TRBD1	TGTGCCAGCAGCTTAGCGGCGGGACAGGGGTTCAATGAGCAGTTCTTC	CASSLAAGQGFNEQFF
TRBV2	-	12	TRBJ2-2	-	TGTGCCAGCAGTGAACGGACCGGGGAGCTGTTTTTT	CASSERTGELFF
TRBV11-3	-	11	TRBJ1-2	-	TGTGCCAGCAGCCGGACCTATGGCTACACCTTC	CASSRTYGYTF
TRBV19	-	11	TRBJ2-2	-	TGTGCCAGTAGTCGTACCGGGGAGCTGTTTTTT	CASSRTGELFF
TRBV28	-	15	TRBJ1-1	TRBD1	TGTGCCAGCAGTTTGCCTGGACAGGGGAACACTGAAGCTTTCTTT	CASSLPGQGNTEAFF
TRBV24-1	-	14	TRBJ2-1	-	TGTGCCACCAGTGATTTGCGACTAGGCAATGAGCAGTTCTTC	CATSDLRLGNEQFF
TRBV2	few	13	TRBJ1-1	-	TGTGCCAGCACCTCCTGGGGTAGCACTGAAGCTTTCTTT	CASTSWGSTEAFF
TRBV12-3/TRBV12-4	-	16	TRBJ1-5	-	TGTGCCAGCAGGGGGGACGGGGAATTTAGCAATCAGCCCCAGCATTTT	CASRGDGEFSNQPQHF
TRBV24-1	-	15	TRBJ2-1	-	TGTGCCACCAGTGATTCGCGTCTCCTGCTCCGGGAGCAGTTCTTC	CATSDSRLLLREQFF
TRBV10-3	-	12	TRBJ1-2	-	TGTGCCATCAGTGATCCTGGTAACGGCTACACCTTC	CAISDPGNGYTF
TRBV12-3/TRBV12-4	-	13	TRBJ2-7	TRBD2	TGTGCCAGCAGTAACGGGAGGGGTTACGAGCAGTACTTC	CASSNGRGYEQYF
TRBV19	-	15	TRBJ1-4	-	TGTGCCAGTAGTACGCGACGGGGTGCCTATGAAAAACTGTTTTTT	CASSTRRGAYEKLFF
TRBV23-1	few	15	TRBJ1-6	-	TGCGCCAGCAGTCAACCGGGACTTCATAATTCACCCCTCCACTTT	CASSQPGLHNSPLHF
TRBV29-1	-	12	TRBJ1-4	-	TGCAGCGTTGCCTCAGTTAATGAAAAACTGTTTTTT	CSVASVNEKLFF
TRBV20-1	-	15	TRBJ2-5	TRBD2	TGCAGTGCTAGAGATGGAGGAAGCGGGACAGAGACCCAGTACTTC	CSARDGGSGTETQYF
TRBV6-1	-	13	TRBJ1-1	-	TGTGCCAGCATGGGGTTTGCGAACACTGAAGCTTTCTTT	CASMGFANTEAFF
TRBV2	-	14	TRBJ2-3	-	TGTGCCAGCAGCGAACTCAAGTACACAGATACGCAGTATTTT	CASSELKYTDTQYF
TRBV6-1	-	14	TRBJ1-1	-	TGTGCCAGCAGCAGAACAAAAGGGGACACTGAAGCTTTCTTT	CASSRTKGDTEAFF
TRBV4-2	few	14	TRBJ2-2	-	TGTGCCAGCACCGAGGGGGGCGACACCGGGGAGCTGTTTTTT	CASTEGGDTGELFF
TRBV20-1	-	14	TRBJ2-1	-	TGCAGTGCTAGAGACTGGAGTAGGTACAATGAGCAGTTCTTC	CSARDWSRYNEQFF
TRBV5-1	-	15	TRBJ1-1	-	TGCGCCAGCAGCCCAACTACAGGCAGCAACACTGAAGCTTTCTTT	CASSPTTGSNTEAFF
TRBV2	-	14	TRBJ1-1	-	TGTGCCAGCAGTGAAGCGCTTCCCCGCACTGAAGCTTTCTTT	CASSEALPRTEAFF
TRBV6-1	-	12	TRBJ1-5	-	TGTGCCAGCAGGGAGGGGAATCAGCCCCAGCATTTT	CASREGNQPQHF
TRBV7-9	-	14	TRBJ1-1	-	TGTGCCAGCAGCTCCCTCTCGGGGACGCCTGAAGCTTTCTTT	CASSSLSGTPEAFF
TRBV10-1	-	15	TRBJ1-1	TRBD1	TGCGCCAGCAGTGAGTCGGCGGGACAGGGGGTTGGAGCTTTCTTT	CASSESAGQGVGAFF
TRBV7-9	-	13	TRBJ1-1	-	TGTGCCAGCAGCTTTGGGGGGAACACTGAAGCTTTCTTT	CASSFGGNTEAFF
TRBV5-1	-	15	TRBJ2-1	-	TGCGCCAGCAGAACCGCGTATAGCTCCTACAATGAGCAGTTCTTC	CASRTAYSSYNEQFF
TRBV2	once	13	TRBJ2-3	-	TGTGCCAGCAGTGAACAGAGCACAGATACGCAGTATTTT	CASSEQSTDTQYF